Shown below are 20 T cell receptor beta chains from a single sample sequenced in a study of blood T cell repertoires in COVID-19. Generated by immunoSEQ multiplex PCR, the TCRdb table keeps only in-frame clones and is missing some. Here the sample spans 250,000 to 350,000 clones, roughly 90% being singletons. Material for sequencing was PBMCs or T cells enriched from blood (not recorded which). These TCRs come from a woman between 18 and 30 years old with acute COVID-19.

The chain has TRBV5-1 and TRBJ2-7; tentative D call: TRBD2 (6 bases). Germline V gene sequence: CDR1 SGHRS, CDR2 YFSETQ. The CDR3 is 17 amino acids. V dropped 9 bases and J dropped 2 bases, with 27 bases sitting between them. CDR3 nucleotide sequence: TGCGCCAACCCGGAGATCCCAGACGGGAGCTCTACCTACGAGCAGTACTTC. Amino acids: CANPEIPDGSSTYEQYF.

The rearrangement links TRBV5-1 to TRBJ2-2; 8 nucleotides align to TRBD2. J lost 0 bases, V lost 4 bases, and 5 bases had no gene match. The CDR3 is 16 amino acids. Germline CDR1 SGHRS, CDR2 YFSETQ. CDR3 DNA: TGCGCCAGCAGCCTAGGCGGGGGGCCGAACACCGGGGAGCTGTTTTTT. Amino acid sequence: CASSLGGGPNTGELFF.

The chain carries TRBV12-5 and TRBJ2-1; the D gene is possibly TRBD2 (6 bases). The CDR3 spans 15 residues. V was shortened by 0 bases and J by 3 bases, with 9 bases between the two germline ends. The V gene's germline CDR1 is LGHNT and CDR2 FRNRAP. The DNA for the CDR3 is TGTGCTAGTGGTTTGGTACCAGCGGGCTACAATGAGCAGTTCTTC. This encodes CASGLVPAGYNEQFF.

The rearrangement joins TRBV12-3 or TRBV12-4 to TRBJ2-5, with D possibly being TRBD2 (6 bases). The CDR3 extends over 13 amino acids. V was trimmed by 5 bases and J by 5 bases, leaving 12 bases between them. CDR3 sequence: CASSPTRLETQYF. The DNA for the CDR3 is TGTGCCAGCAGTCCGACTAGGTTGGAGACCCAGTACTTC.

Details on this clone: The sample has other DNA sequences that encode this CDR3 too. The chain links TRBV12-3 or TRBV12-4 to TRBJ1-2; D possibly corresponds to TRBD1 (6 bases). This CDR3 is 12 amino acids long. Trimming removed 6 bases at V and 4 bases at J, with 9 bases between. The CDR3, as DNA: TGTGCCAGCAGCCCAGGGGCCTATGGCTACACCTTC. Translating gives CASSPGAYGYTF.

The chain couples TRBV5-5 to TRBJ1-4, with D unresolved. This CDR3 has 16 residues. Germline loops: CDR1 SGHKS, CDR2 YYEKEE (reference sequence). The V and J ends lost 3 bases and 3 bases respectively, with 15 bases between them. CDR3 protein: CASSYHLGNPNEKLFF. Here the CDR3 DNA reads TGTGCCAGCAGCTACCATCTGGGCAACCCTAATGAAAAACTGTTTTTT.

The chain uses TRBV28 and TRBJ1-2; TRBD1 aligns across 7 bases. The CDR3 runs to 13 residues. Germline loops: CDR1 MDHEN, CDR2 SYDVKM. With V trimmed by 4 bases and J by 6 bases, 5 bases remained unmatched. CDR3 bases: TGTGCCAGCAGTTGGGGGACAGCACATGGCTACACCTTC. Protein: CASSWGTAHGYTF.

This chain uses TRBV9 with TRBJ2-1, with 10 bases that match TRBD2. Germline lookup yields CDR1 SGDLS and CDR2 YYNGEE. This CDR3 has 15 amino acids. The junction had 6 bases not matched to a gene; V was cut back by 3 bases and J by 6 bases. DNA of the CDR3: TGTGCCAGCAGCGCCCCCGGGACTAGCGCCAATGAGCAGTTCTTC. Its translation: CASSAPGTSANEQFF.

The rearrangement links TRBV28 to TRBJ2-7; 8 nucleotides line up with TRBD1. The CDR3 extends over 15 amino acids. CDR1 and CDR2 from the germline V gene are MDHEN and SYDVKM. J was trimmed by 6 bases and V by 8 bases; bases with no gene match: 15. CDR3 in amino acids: CASRTGSEPKLEQYF. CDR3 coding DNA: TGTGCCAGCCGGACAGGGAGCGAGCCTAAGCTCGAGCAGTACTTC.

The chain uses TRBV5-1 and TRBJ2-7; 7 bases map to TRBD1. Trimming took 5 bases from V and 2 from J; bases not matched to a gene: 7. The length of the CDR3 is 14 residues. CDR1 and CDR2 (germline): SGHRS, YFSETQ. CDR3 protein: CASRPGTATYEQYF. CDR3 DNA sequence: TGCGCCAGCAGACCCGGGACAGCTACCTACGAGCAGTACTTC.

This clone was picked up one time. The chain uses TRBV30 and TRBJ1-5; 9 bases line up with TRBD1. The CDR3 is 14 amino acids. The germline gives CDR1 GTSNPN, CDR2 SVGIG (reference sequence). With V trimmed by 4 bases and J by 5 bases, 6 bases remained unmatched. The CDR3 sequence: CAWNLQGAHQPQHF. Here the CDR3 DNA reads TGTGCCTGGAACCTACAGGGGGCGCATCAGCCCCAGCATTTT.

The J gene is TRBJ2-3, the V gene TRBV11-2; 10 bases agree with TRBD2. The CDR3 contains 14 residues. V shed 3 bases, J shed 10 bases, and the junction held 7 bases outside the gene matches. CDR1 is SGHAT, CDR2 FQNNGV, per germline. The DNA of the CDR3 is TGTGCCAGCAGCTTGTCTCTAGCGGGAGCCTCGCAGTATTTT. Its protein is CASSLSLAGASQYF. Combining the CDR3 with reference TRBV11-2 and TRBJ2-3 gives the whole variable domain EAGVAQSPRYKIIEKRQSVAFWCNPISGHATLYWYQQILGQGPKLLIQFQNNGVVDDSQLPKDRFSAERLKGVDSTLKIQPAKLEDSAVYLCASSLSLAGASQYFGPGTRLTVL.

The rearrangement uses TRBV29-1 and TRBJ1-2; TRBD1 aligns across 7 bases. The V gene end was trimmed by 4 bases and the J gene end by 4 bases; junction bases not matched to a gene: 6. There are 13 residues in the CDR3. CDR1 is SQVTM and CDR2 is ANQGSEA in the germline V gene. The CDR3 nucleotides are TGCAGCGTTGCGGGACAGTCGATCTATGGCTACACCTTC. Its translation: CSVAGQSIYGYTF. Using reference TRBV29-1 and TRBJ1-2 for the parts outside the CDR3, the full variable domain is SAVISQKPSRDICQRGTSLTIQCQVDSQVTMMFWYRQQPGQSLTLIATANQGSEATYESGFVIDKFPISRPNLTFSTLTVSNMSPEDSSIYLCSVAGQSIYGYTFGSGTRLTVV.

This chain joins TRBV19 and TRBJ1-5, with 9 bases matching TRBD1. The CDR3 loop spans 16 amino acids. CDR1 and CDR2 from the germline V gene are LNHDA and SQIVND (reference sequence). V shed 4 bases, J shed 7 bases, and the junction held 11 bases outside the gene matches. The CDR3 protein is CASSTGRDRVNQPQHF. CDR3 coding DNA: TGTGCCAGTAGTACAGGCCGGGACAGGGTCAACCAGCCCCAGCATTTT.

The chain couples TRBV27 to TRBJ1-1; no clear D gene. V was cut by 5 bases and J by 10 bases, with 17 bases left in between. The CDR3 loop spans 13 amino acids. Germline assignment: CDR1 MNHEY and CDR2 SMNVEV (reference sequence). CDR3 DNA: TGTGCCAGCAGTCCTAGTCGGGCCCGGGGAGCTTTCTTT. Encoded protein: CASSPSRARGAFF.

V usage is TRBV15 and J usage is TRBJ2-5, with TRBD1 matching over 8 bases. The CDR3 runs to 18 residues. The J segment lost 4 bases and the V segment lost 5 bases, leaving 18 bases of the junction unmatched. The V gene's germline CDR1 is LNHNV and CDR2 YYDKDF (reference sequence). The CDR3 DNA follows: TGTGCCACCAGCGGATCTCGTCTAGGACAGGGAAGGGGAGAGACCCAGTACTTC. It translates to CATSGSRLGQGRGETQYF.

The chain's CDR3 is CASSLEASGYTDTQYF. The DNA of the CDR3 is TGCGCCAGCAGCTTGGAAGCTAGCGGGTACACAGATACGCAGTATTTT. The V gene is TRBV5-1, the J gene TRBJ2-3; 8 bases are a match to TRBD2. CDR3 length equals 16 residues. J lost 2 bases, V lost 0 bases, and 5 bases had no gene match. The germline CDR1 and CDR2 sequences are SGHRS and YFSETQ.

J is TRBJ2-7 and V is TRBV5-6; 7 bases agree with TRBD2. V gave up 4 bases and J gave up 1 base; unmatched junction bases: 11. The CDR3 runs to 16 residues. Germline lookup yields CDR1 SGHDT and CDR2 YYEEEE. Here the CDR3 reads CASSLGGAGASYEQYF. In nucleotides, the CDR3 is TGTGCCAGCAGCCTGGGTGGGGCGGGAGCATCCTACGAGCAGTACTTC. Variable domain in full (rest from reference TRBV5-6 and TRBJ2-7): DAGVTQSPTHLIKTRGQQVTLRCSPKSGHDTVSWYQQALGQGPQFIFQYYEEEERQRGNFPDRFSGHQFPNYSSELNVNALLLGDSALYLCASSLGGAGASYEQYFGPGTRLTVT.

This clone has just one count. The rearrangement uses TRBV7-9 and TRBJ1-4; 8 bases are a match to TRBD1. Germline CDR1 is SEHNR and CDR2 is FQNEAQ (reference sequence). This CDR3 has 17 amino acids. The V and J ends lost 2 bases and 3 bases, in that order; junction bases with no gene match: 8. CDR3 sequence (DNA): TGTGCCAGCAGCTTACCCAGCCTGGGACAGGCTAATGAAAAACTGTTTTTT. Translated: CASSLPSLGQANEKLFF.

As DNA, the CDR3 is TGCAGCGTTTTCGACAGGAGCCAAGAGACCCAGTACTTC. This sequence encodes CSVFDRSQETQYF. The chain recombines TRBV29-1 with TRBJ2-5; tentative D call: TRBD1 (6 bases). The CDR3 extends over 13 amino acids. V gave up 5 bases and J gave up 1 base, with 11 bases separating them. Per germline, CDR1 SQVTM and CDR2 ANQGSEA.